The rows below give T cell receptor beta chains drawn from one sample of a study of shared clonotypes between healthy human individuals. The assay was immunoSEQ multiplex PCR, and TCRdb's table has in-frame clones only and misses some. The sample comprises approximately 2.5 million clones, roughly 93% of which are singletons, and 0.36% rests with the top ten. The sequenced sample was naive CD4+ T cells from PBMCs. These TCRs come from a man between 18 and 29 years old in good health. Some clones in this sample may be carry-over from other donors' samples. Each CDR3 is given with its conserved first and last residue. D genes are given only for firm matches. Size values are once, few and many counts, or a class for expanded clones, and some rows have none.

V	size	D	J	CDR3	DNA
TRBV10-3	.	.	TRBJ1-4	CAISDPRGPGEKLFF	TGTGCCATCAGTGACCCCCGGGGACCCGGTGAAAAACTGTTTTTT
TRBV6-1	.	.	TRBJ2-7	CASSEAGLATAYEQYF	TGTGCCAGCAGTGAAGCAGGCCTAGCGACAGCCTACGAGCAGTACTTC
TRBV11-2	.	.	TRBJ2-7	CASSGPGNPYEQYF	TGTGCCAGCAGCGGGCCGGGGAACCCCTACGAGCAGTACTTC
TRBV6-4	.	.	TRBJ2-2	CASTPGQNTGELFF	TGTGCCAGCACTCCGGGTCAGAACACCGGGGAGCTGTTTTTT
TRBV19	.	TRBD1	TRBJ2-7	CASSIDDGGQGLREQYF	TGTGCCAGTAGTATAGATGACGGGGGACAGGGATTGCGGGAGCAGTACTTC
TRBV11-3	.	TRBD2	TRBJ2-1	CASSLGPSGTYNEQFF	TGTGCCAGCAGCTTAGGTCCTAGCGGTACCTACAATGAGCAGTTCTTC
TRBV7-3	.	.	TRBJ2-3	CASSSGTPGGTQYF	TGTGCCAGCAGCTCAGGGACACCTGGAGGTACGCAGTATTTT
TRBV27	.	TRBD1	TRBJ2-7	CASRQTGVGEQYF	TGTGCCAGCCGACAGACAGGGGTCGGCGAGCAGTACTTC
TRBV25-1	.	TRBD1	TRBJ2-3	CASSAGTGKTDTQYF	TGTGCCAGCAGCGCTGGGACAGGGAAAACAGATACGCAGTATTTT
TRBV9	.	.	TRBJ2-1	CASSAAPTSFGADSYNEQFF	TGTGCCAGCAGCGCCGCGCCCACTAGTTTTGGGGCCGACTCCTACAATGAGCAGTTCTTC
TRBV28	.	.	TRBJ2-1	CASKGDKTRKKYNEQFF	TGTGCCAGCAAAGGAGATAAGACTAGAAAGAAATACAATGAGCAGTTCTTC
TRBV19	.	.	TRBJ1-2	CASTPRTLGPSYGYTF	TGTGCCAGTACCCCGCGGACTCTCGGACCGTCCTATGGCTACACCTTC
TRBV6-6	.	.	TRBJ1-6	CASSPNDPRSSPLHF	TGTGCCAGCAGTCCCAATGACCCTAGATCCTCACCCCTCCACTTT
TRBV11-3	.	TRBD2	TRBJ2-5	CASSSRTSGNRETQYF	TGTGCCAGCAGCTCAAGGACTAGCGGGAACAGAGAGACCCAGTACTTC
TRBV5-1	once	.	TRBJ2-5	CASSLEAGLETQYF	TGCGCCAGCAGCTTGGAGGCAGGGTTGGAGACCCAGTACTTC
TRBV5-1	few	.	TRBJ1-2	CASTTGLNNYGYTF	TGCGCCAGCACCACCGGACTGAATAACTATGGCTACACCTTC
TRBV19	once	TRBD1	TRBJ2-7	CASSRGTGWDEQYF	TGTGCCAGTAGTAGAGGGACAGGGTGGGACGAGCAGTACTTC
TRBV7-3	.	TRBD1	TRBJ2-3	CASSLGQGADTQYF	TGTGCCAGCAGCTTAGGACAGGGGGCAGATACGCAGTATTTT
TRBV29-1	.	.	TRBJ2-3	CSVLLADTQYF	TGCAGCGTTTTGTTGGCAGATACGCAGTATTTT
TRBV5-1	.	.	TRBJ1-1	CASSLVPTEAFF	TGCGCCAGCAGCTTGGTCCCGACTGAAGCTTTCTTT
TRBV5-1	.	.	TRBJ2-5	CASSLSSGETQYF	TGCGCCAGCAGCTTGTCCTCGGGGGAGACCCAGTACTTC
TRBV28	.	.	TRBJ2-7	CASSFLPGATYEQYF	TGTGCCAGCAGTTTTTTACCGGGGGCCACCTACGAGCAGTACTTC